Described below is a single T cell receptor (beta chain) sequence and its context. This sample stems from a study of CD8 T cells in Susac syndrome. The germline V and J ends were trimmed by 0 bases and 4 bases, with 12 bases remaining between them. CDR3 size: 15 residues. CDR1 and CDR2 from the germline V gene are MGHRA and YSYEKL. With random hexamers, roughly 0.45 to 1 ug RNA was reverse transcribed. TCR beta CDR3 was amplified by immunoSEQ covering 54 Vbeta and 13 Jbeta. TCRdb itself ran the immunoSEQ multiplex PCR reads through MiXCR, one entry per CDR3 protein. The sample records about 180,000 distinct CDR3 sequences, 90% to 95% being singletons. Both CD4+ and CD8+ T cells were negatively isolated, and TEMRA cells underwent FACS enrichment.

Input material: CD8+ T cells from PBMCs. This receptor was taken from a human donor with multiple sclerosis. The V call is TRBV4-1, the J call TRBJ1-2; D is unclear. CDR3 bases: TGCGCCAGCAGCCAAGAAGTGGCGGAGAGCTATGGCTACACCTTC. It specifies CASSQEVAESYGYTF.